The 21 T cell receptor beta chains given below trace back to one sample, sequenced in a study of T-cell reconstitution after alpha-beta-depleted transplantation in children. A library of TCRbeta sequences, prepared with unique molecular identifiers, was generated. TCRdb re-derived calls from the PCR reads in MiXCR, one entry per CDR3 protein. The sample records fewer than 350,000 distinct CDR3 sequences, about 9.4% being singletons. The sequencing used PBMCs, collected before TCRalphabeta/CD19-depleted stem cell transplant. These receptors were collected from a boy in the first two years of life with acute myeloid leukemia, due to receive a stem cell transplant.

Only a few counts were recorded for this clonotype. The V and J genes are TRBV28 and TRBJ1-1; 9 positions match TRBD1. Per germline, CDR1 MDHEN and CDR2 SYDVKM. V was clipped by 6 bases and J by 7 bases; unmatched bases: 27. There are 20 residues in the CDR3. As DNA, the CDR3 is TGTGCCAGCAGATCATTATTGATAAACACAGGGGGCCCAACACTCAGTGAAGCTTTCTTT. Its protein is CASRSLLINTGGPTLSEAFF.

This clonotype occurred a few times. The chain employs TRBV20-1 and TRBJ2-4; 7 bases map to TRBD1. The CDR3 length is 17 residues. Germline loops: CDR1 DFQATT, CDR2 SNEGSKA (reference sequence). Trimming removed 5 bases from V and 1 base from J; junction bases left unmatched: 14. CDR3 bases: TGCAGTGCTCCCTCCGGGGCTACCAGGGGGGCCAAAAACATTCAGTACTTC. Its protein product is CSAPSGATRGAKNIQYF.

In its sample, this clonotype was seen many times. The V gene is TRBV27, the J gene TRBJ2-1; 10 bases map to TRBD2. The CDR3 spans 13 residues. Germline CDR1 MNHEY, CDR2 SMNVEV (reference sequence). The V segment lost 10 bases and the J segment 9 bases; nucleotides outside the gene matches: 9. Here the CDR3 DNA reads TGTGCCACGAAAACTAGCGGGGCGGGTGAGCAGTTCTTC. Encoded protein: CATKTSGAGEQFF.

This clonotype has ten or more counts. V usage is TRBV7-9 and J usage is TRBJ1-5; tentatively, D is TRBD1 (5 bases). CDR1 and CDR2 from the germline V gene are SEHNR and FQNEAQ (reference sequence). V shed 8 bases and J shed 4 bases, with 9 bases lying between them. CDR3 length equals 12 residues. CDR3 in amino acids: CASASGNQPQHF. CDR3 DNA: TGTGCCAGCGCCTCAGGGAATCAGCCCCAGCATTTT. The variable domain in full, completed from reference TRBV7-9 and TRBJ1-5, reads DTGVSQNPRHKITKRGQNVTFRCDPISEHNRLYWYRQTLGQGPEFLTYFQNEAQLEKSRLLSDRFSAERPKGSFSTLEIQRTEQGDSAMYLCASASGNQPQHFGDGTRLSIL.

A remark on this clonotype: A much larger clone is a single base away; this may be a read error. The CDR3 coding sequence is TGTGCCAGCACCCGAATTAGCGGGGGCCTCTCCTACGAGCAGTACTTC. Amino acids: CASTRISGGLSYEQYF. The genes are TRBV13 and TRBJ2-7; 9 positions match TRBD2. V shed 7 bases and J 0 bases; nucleotides not matched to a gene: 10. CDR1 and CDR2 (germline): PRHDT, FYEKMQ (reference sequence). The CDR3 contains 16 residues.

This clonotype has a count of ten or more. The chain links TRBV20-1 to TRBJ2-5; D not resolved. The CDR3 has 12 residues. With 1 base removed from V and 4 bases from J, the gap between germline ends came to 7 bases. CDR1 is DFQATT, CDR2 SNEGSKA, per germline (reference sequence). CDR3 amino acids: CSARGPRETQYF. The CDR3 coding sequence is TGCAGTGCTAGAGGCCCGAGAGAGACCCAGTACTTC.

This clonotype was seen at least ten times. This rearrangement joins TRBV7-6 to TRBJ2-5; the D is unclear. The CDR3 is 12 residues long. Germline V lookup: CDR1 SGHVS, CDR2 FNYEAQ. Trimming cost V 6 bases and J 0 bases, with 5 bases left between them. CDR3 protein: CASSPDQETQYF. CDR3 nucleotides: TGTGCCAGCAGTCCCGACCAAGAGACCCAGTACTTC. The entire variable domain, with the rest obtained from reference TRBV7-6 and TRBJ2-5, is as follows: GAGVSQSPRYKVTKRGQDVALRCDPISGHVSLYWYRQALGQGPEFLTYFNYEAQQDKSGLPNDRFSAERPEGSISTLTIQRTEQRDSAMYRCASSPDQETQYFGPGTRLLVL.

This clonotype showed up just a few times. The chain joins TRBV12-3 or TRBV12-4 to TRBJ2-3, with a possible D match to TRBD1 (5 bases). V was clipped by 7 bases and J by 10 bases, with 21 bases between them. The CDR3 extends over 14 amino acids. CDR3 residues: CASTQDSAKPPQYF. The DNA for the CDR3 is TGTGCCAGCACCCAAGACAGCGCCAAGCCGCCGCAGTATTTT.

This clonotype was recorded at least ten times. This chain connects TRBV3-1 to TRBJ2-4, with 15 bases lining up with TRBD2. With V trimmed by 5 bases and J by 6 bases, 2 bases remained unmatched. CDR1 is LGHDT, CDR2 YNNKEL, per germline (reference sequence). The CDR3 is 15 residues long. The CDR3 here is CASSWGLAGGNIQYF. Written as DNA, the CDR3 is TGTGCCAGCAGCTGGGGACTAGCGGGAGGAAACATTCAGTACTTC.

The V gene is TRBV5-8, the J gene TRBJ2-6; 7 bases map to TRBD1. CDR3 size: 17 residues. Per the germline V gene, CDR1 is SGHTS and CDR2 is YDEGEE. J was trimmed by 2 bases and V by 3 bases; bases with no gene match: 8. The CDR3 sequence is CASSSTGDQAGANVLTF. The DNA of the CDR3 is TGTGCCAGCAGCTCTACAGGGGACCAGGCTGGGGCCAACGTCCTGACTTTC. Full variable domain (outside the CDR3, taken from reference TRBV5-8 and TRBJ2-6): EAGVTQSPTHLIKTRGQQATLRCSPISGHTSVYWYQQALGLGLQFLLWYDEGEERNRGNFPPRFSGRQFPNYSSELNVNALELEDSALYLCASSSTGDQAGANVLTFGAGSRLTVL.

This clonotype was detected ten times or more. The CDR3 nucleotides are TGCAGCGTTGAAGATGAAGGACAGGGATCCTACGAGCAGTACTTC. Encoded protein: CSVEDEGQGSYEQYF. The V call is TRBV29-1, the J call TRBJ2-7; TRBD1 agrees at 8 bases. Germline V gives CDR1 SQVTM, CDR2 ANQGSEA. Trimming at V came to 0 bases and at J to 1 base, leaving 5 bases not matched to a gene. The CDR3 runs 15 residues.

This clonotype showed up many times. For the CDR3, the DNA is TGTGCCAGCAGCCGGGAGCTGCTAGCCAAAAACATTCAGTACTTC. Translating it yields CASSRELLAKNIQYF. The chain carries TRBV7-2 and TRBJ2-4; a possible D gene is TRBD2 (6 bases). This CDR3 is 15 amino acids long. V lost 5 bases to trimming and J lost 0 bases, with 11 bases between them. CDR1 is SGHTA and CDR2 is FQGNSA in the germline V gene. Full variable domain (missing parts from reference TRBV7-2 and TRBJ2-4): GAGVSQSPSNKVTEKGKDVELRCDPISGHTALYWYRQSLGQGLEFLIYFQGNSAPDKSGLPSDRFSAERTGGSVSTLTIQRTQQEDSAVYLCASSRELLAKNIQYFGAGTRLSVL.

CDR3 bases: TGTGCCAGCAGCGCGTCCATAGGGAGTCCAGAGACCCAGTACTTC. Translated: CASSASIGSPETQYF. The V and J genes are TRBV9 and TRBJ2-5; D might be TRBD2 (5 bases). From germline, CDR1 is SGDLS and CDR2 YYNGEE. The V end lost 3 bases, the J end lost 4 bases, and 16 bases lay between the germline ends. The CDR3 loop spans 15 amino acids. The full variable domain, completed using reference TRBV9 and TRBJ2-5, is DSGVTQTPKHLITATGQRVTLRCSPRSGDLSVYWYQQSLDQGLQFLIQYYNGEERAKGNILERFSAQQFPDLHSELNLSSLELGDSALYFCASSASIGSPETQYFGPGTRLLVL.

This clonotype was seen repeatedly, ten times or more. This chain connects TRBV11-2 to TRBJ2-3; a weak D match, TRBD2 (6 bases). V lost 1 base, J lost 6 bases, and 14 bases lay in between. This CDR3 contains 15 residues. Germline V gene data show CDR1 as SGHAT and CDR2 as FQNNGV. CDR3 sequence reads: CASSLAGVEFDTQYF. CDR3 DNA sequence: TGTGCCAGCAGCTTAGCGGGAGTTGAATTTGATACGCAGTATTTT.

The CDR3 spells CSAYSWEAGMDEQFF. The CDR3 nucleotides read TGCAGCGCTTACTCATGGGAGGCTGGGATGGATGAGCAGTTCTTC. The genes are TRBV29-1 and TRBJ2-1, with TRBD2 as a possible D gene (6 bases). This CDR3 spans 15 amino acids. The V gene's germline CDR1 is SQVTM and CDR2 ANQGSEA. V lost 7 bases and J 8 bases, leaving 24 bases between the germline ends.

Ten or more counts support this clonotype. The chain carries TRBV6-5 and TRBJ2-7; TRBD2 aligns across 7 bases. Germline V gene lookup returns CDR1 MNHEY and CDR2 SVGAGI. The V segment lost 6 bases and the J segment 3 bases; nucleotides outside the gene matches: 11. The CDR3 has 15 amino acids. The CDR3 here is CASSLSWGGLYEQYF. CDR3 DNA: TGTGCCAGCAGCCTATCTTGGGGGGGTCTCTACGAGCAGTACTTC.

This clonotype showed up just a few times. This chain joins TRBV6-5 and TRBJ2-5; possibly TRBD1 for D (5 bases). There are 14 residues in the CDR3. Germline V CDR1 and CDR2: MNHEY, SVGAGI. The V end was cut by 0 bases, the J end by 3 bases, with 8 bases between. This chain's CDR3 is CASSYSSREETQYF. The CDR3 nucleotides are TGTGCCAGCAGTTACTCGAGCAGGGAAGAGACCCAGTACTTC.

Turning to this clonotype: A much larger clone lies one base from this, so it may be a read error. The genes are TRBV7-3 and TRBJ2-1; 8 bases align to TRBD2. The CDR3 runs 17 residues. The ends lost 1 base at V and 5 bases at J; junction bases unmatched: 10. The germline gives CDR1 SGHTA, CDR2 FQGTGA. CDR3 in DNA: TGTGCCAGCAGCTTAAGCGCGGCGGGAGGCAGGCACAATGAGCAGTTCTTC. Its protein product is CASSLSAAGGRHNEQFF.

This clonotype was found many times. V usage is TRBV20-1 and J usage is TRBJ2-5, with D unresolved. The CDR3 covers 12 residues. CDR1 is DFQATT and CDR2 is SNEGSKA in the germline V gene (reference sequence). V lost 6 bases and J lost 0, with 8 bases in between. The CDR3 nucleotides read TGCAGTGCGAAGGAGAACCAAGAGACCCAGTACTTC. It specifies CSAKENQETQYF.

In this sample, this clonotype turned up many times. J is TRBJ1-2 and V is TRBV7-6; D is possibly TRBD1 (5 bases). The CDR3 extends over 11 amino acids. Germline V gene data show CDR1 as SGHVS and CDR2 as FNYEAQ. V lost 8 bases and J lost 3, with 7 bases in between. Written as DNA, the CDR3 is TGTGCCAGCGGGACCGACTATGGCTACACCTTC. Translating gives CASGTDYGYTF.

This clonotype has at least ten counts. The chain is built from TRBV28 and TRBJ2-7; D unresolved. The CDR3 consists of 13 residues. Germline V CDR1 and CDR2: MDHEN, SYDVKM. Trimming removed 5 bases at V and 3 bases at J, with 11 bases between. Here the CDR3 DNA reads TGTGCCAGCAGTGAACCCCGAGGCTACGAGCAGTACTTC. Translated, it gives CASSEPRGYEQYF.